The 9 T cell receptor beta chains presented below share a single source sample, sequenced in a study of identical twins. TCRdb re-called the 5' RACE reads with MiXCR, one entry per CDR3 protein. The repertoire has hundreds of thousands of distinct CDR3 sequences, around 6% of them found once; the top ten carry 1.5% to 2%. The sequencing input was naive T cells sorted from blood. The receptors here all came from a man aged 18 to 35 in good health.

This clonotype was seen a handful of times. The CDR3 sequence is CASSPRDSTGTQYF. In DNA form, the CDR3 reads TGTGCCAGCAGTCCCCGGGACTCCACCGGGACCCAGTACTTC. The V call is TRBV27, the J call TRBJ2-5, with D possibly being TRBD2 (6 bases). This CDR3 has 14 amino acids. V gave up 5 bases and J gave up 7 bases, with 17 bases separating them. Germline V CDR1 and CDR2: MNHEY, SMNVEV (reference sequence).

This chain uses TRBV18 with TRBJ2-7; the D is unclear. The V end lost 8 bases, the J end lost 6 bases, and 11 bases lay between the germline ends. Germline V gives CDR1 KGHSH, CDR2 LQKENI. The CDR3 is 11 residues long. CDR3 sequence reads: CASGLGGEQYF. In DNA, the CDR3 is TGTGCCAGCGGCCTCGGCGGCGAGCAGTACTTC.

This clonotype was recorded many times. V gene TRBV20-1 combines with J gene TRBJ2-1, with 11 bases that match TRBD1. The CDR3 runs 12 residues. CDR1 and CDR2 from the germline V gene are DFQATT and SNEGSKA (reference sequence). The V gene end was trimmed by 6 bases and the J gene end by 10 bases; junction bases not matched to a gene: 5. CDR3 residues: CSARDRGNEQFF. For the CDR3, the DNA is TGCAGTGCAAGGGACAGGGGGAACGAGCAGTTCTTC.

The sample holds many counts of this clonotype. The chain uses TRBV7-2 and TRBJ2-1; D ambiguous. Trimming left V 2 bases short and J 5 bases short, with 13 bases between. The germline V gene has CDR1 SGHTA and CDR2 FQGNSA. The CDR3 covers 15 residues. This chain's CDR3 is CASSLIDWINNEQFF. CDR3 nucleotides: TGTGCCAGCAGCTTAATAGATTGGATTAACAATGAGCAGTTCTTC.

The sample holds many counts of this clonotype. The rearrangement uses TRBV24-1 and TRBJ2-1; TRBD2 aligns across 14 bases. V lost 12 bases, J lost 3 bases, and 3 bases stayed unmatched. Germline V gene data show CDR1 as KGHDR and CDR2 as SFDVKD. CDR3 length equals 14 residues. CDR3 bases: TGTGCCTCGGGGACTAGCGGGAGCTACAATGAGCAGTTCTTC. Protein sequence: CASGTSGSYNEQFF.

This clonotype was counted only a few times. The chain is built from TRBV11-2 and TRBJ2-3; TRBD2 aligns across 10 bases. The V segment lost 1 base and the J segment 0 bases; nucleotides outside the gene matches: 7. There are 18 residues in the CDR3. CDR1 is SGHAT and CDR2 is FQNNGV in the germline V gene. CDR3 nucleotide sequence: TGTGCCAGCAGCTTAGTAGTGACTAGCGGGTACAGCACAGATACGCAGTATTTT. It is translated as CASSLVVTSGYSTDTQYF.

This chain connects TRBV28 to TRBJ1-3, with D uncertain. Germline CDR1 and CDR2: MDHEN and SYDVKM. With 4 bases removed from V and 3 bases from J, the gap between germline ends came to 10 bases. The CDR3 sequence is 14 residues long. The CDR3 loop is CASSSRTFGNTIYF. For the CDR3, the DNA is TGTGCCAGCAGTTCCCGGACGTTTGGAAACACCATATATTTT.

There are a few counts of this clonotype. CDR3 DNA: TGTGCCAGCAGTGAAGAAACTAACACTGAAGCTTTCTTT. This codes for CASSEETNTEAFF. The gene calls are TRBV2 and TRBJ1-1; D unresolved. Trimming cost V 1 base and J 2 bases, with 5 bases left between them. Germline lookup yields CDR1 SNHLY and CDR2 FYNNEI. The CDR3 is made up of 13 amino acids.

This clonotype was counted at least ten times. The genes are TRBV10-3 and TRBJ2-3; tentatively, D is TRBD1 (6 bases). V lost 7 bases and J lost 1, with 18 bases in between. Germline lookup yields CDR1 ENHRY and CDR2 SYGVKD. This CDR3 comprises 16 residues. Here the CDR3 reads CAITRGRLQGTDTQYF. CDR3 DNA: TGTGCCATCACCAGGGGACGGTTACAGGGCACAGATACGCAGTATTTT.